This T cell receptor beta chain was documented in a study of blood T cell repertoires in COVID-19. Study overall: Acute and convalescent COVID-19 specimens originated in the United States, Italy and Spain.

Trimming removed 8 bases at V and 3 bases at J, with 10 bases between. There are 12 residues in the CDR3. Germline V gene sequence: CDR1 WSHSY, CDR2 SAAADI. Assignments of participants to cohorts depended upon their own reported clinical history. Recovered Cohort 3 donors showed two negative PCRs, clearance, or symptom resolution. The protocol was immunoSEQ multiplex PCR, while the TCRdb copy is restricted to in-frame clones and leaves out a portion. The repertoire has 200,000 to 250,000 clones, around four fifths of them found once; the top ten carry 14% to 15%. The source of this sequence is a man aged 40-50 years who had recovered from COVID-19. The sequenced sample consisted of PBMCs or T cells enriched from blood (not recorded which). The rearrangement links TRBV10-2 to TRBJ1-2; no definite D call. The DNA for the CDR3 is TGCGCCAGCCTCTTGCCGGACTATGGCTACACCTTC. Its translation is CASLLPDYGYTF.